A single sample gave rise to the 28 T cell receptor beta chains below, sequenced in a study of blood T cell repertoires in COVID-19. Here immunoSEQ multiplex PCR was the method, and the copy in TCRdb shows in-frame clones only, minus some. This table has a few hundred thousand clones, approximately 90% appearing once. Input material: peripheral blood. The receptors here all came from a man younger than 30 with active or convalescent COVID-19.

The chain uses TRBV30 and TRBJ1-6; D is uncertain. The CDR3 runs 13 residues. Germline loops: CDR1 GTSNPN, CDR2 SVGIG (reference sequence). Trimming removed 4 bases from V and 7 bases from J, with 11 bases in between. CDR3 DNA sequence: TGTGCCTGGAATCGGGAAGGAAATTCACCCCTCCACTTT. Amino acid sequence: CAWNREGNSPLHF.

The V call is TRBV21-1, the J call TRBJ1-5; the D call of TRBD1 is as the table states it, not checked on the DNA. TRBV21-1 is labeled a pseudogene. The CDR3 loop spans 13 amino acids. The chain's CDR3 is CASIRGVRQPQHF. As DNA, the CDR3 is TGTGCCAGCATCAGGGGGGTTCGTCAGCCCCAGCATTTT.

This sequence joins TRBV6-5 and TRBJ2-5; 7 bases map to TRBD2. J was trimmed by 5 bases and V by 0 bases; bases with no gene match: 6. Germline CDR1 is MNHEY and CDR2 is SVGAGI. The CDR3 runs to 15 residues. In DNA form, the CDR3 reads TGTGCCAGCAGTTACTCACGAACGGGAGGCGAGACCCAGTACTTC. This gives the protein CASSYSRTGGETQYF.

The CDR3 DNA reads as TGTGCCAGTAGTATCGGCTCTGGAAACACCATATATTTT. This gives the protein CASSIGSGNTIYF. The chain links TRBV19 to TRBJ1-3; no clear D gene. The CDR3 contains 13 residues. Deletions cut 3 bases from V and 0 bases from J, with 3 bases between. From germline, CDR1 is LNHDA and CDR2 SQIVND (reference sequence).

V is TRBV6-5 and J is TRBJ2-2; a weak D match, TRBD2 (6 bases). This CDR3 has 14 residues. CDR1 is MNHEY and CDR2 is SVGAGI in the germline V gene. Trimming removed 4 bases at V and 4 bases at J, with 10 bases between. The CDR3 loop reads CASSWGVGTGELFF. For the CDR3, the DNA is TGTGCCAGCAGTTGGGGGGTGGGCACCGGGGAGCTGTTTTTT.

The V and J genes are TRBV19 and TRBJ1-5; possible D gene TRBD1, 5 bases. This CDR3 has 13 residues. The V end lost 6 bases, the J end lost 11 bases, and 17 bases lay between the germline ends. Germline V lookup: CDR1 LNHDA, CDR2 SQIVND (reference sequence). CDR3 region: CASSRGEAGAQHF. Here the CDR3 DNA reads TGTGCCAGTAGCCGAGGGGAGGCAGGTGCCCAGCATTTT. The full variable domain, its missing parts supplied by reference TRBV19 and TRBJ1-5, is DGGITQSPKYLFRKEGQNVTLSCEQNLNHDAMYWYRQDPGQGLRLIYYSQIVNDFQKGDIAEGYSVSREKKESFPLTVTSAQKNPTAFYLCASSRGEAGAQHFGDGTRLSIL.

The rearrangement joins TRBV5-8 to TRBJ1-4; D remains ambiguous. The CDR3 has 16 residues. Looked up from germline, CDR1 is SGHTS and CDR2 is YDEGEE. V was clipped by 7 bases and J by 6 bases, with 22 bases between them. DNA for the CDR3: TGTGCCAGCGTCATGGAGGCTAGGACGGACGATGAAAAACTGTTTTTT. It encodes CASVMEARTDDEKLFF.

The CDR3 here is CASSITGTQYF. The CDR3, as DNA: TGTGCCAGTAGTATTACTGGGACCCAGTACTTC. The chain is built from TRBV19 and TRBJ2-5; no reliable D call. CDR3 length equals 11 residues. From germline, CDR1 is LNHDA and CDR2 SQIVND (reference sequence). Trimming took 3 bases from V and 7 from J, leaving 6 bases between them.

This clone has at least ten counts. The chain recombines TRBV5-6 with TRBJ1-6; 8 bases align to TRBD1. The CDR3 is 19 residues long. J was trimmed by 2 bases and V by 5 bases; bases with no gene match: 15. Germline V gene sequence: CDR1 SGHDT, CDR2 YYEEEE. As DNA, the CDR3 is TGTGCCAGCAGTCTTTTCGGAGGGCAGGGGGCAACCTATAATTCACCCCTCCACTTT. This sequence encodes CASSLFGGQGATYNSPLHF.

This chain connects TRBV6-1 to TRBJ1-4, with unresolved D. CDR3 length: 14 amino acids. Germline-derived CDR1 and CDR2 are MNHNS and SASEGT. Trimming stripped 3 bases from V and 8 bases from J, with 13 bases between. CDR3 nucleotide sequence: TGTGCCAGCAGTGAGAGGGCCCTGGGGGAAAAACTGTTTTTT. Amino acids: CASSERALGEKLFF.

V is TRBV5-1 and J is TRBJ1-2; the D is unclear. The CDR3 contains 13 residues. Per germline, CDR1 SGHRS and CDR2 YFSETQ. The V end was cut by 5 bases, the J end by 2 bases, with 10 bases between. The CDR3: CASSNTENYGYTF. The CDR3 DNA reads TGCGCCAGCAGTAATACAGAGAACTATGGCTACACCTTC. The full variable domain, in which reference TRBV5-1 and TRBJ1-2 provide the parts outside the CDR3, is KAGVTQTPRYLIKTRGQQVTLSCSPISGHRSVSWYQQTPGQGLQFLFEYFSETQRNKGNFPGRFSGRQFSNSRSEMNVSTLELGDSALYLCASSNTENYGYTFGSGTRLTVV.

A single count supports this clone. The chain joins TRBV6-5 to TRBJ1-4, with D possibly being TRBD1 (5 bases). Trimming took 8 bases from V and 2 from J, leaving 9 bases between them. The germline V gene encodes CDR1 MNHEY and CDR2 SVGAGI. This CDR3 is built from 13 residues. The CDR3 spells CASARATNEKLFF. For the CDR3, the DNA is TGTGCCAGCGCCAGGGCGACTAATGAAAAACTGTTTTTT.

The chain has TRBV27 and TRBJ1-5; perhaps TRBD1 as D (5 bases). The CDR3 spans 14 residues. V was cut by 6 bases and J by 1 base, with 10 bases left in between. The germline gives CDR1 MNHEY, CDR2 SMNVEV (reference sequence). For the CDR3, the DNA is TGTGCCAGCAGAACAGGAGTGAGCAATCAGCCCCAGCATTTT. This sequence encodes CASRTGVSNQPQHF.

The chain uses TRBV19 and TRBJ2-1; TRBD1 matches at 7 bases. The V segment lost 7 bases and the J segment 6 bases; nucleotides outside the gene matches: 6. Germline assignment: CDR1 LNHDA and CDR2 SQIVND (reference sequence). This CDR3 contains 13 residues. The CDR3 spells CASTRTGGNEQFF. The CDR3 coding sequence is TGTGCCAGTACCCGGACAGGAGGCAATGAGCAGTTCTTC.

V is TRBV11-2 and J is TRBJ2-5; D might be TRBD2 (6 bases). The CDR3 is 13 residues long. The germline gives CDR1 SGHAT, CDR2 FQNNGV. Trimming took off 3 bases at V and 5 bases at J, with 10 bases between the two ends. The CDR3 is CASSLAGSETQYF. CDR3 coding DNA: TGTGCCAGCAGCTTGGCGGGGTCGGAGACCCAGTACTTC.

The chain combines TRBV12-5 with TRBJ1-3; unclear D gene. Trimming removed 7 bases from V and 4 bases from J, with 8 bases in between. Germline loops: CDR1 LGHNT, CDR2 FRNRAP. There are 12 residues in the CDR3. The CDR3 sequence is CASESEGNTIYF. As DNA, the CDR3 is TGTGCTAGTGAGAGCGAGGGAAACACCATATATTTT.

DNA of the CDR3: TGTGCTAGTGGTTTGGCCGGGTTGGGCAATGAGCAGTTCTTC. Its protein product is CASGLAGLGNEQFF. The chain uses TRBV12-5 and TRBJ2-1; D remains unclear. In germline, CDR1 is LGHNT, CDR2 FRNRAP. This CDR3 has 14 amino acids. Trimming removed 1 base at V and 6 bases at J, with 10 bases between. Based on the CDR3 plus reference TRBV12-5 and TRBJ2-1, the full variable domain is DARVTQTPRHKVTEMGQEVTMRCQPILGHNTVFWYRQTMMQGLELLAYFRNRAPLDDSGMPKDRFSAEMPDATLATLKIQPSEPRDSAVYFCASGLAGLGNEQFFGPGTRLTVL.

The CDR3 sequence is CASSLGQPGHF. CDR3 sequence (DNA): TGTGCCAGCAGCCTAGGACAGCCTGGGCATTTT. J is TRBJ1-5 and V is TRBV11-1; D is perhaps TRBD1 (6 bases). This CDR3 is built from 11 residues. Germline values: CDR1 SGHAT, CDR2 FQDESV (reference sequence). Trimming pared 5 bases from V and 15 bases from J, leaving 14 bases between.

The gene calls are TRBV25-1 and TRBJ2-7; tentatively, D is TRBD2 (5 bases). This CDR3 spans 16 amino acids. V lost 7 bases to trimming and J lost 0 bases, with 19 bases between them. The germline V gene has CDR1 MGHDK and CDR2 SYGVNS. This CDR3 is CASTSVGVGSSYEQYF. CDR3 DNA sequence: TGTGCCAGCACTTCTGTCGGGGTTGGGAGCTCCTACGAGCAGTACTTC.

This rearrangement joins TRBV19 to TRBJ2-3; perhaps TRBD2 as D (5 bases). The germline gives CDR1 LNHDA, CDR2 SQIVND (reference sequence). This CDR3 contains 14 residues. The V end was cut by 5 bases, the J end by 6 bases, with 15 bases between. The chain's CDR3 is CASSPGMGRDTQYF. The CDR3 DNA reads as TGTGCCAGTAGTCCGGGGATGGGTAGGGATACGCAGTATTTT.

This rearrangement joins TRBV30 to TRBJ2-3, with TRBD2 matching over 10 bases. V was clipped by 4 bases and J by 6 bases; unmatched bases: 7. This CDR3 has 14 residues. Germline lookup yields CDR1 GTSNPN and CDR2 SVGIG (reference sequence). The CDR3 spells CAWTRTSGIDTQYF. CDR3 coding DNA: TGTGCCTGGACACGCACTAGCGGGATTGATACGCAGTATTTT.

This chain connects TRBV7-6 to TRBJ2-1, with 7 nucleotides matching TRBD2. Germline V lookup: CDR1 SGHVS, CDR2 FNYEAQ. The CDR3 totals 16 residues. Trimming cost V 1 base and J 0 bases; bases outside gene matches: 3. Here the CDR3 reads CASSLGRGSSYNEQFF. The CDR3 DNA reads TGTGCCAGCAGCTTAGGGCGGGGGAGCTCCTACAATGAGCAGTTCTTC.

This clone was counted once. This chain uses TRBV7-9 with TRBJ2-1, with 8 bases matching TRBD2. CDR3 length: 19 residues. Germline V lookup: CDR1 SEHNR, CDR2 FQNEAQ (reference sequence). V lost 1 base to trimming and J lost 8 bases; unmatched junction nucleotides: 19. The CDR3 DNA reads TGTGCCAGCAGCTTAGGCCCCCGGGGTAACAGCGGGAGTAGGGATGAGCAGTTCTTC. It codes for CASSLGPRGNSGSRDEQFF.

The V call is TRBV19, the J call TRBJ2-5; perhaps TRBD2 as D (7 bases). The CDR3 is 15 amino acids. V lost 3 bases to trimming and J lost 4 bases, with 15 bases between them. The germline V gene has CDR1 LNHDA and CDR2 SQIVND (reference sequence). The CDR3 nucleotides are TGTGCCAGTAGTATCGGGTGGGGGGGCCGAGAGACCCAGTACTTC. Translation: CASSIGWGGRETQYF. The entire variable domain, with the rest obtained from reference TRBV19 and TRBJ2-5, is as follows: DGGITQSPKYLFRKEGQNVTLSCEQNLNHDAMYWYRQDPGQGLRLIYYSQIVNDFQKGDIAEGYSVSREKKESFPLTVTSAQKNPTAFYLCASSIGWGGRETQYFGPGTRLLVL.

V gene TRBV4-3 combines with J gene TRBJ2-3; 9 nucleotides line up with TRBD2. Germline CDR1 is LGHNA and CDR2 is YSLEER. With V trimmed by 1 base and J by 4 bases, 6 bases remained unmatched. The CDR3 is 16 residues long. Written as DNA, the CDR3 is TGCGCCAGCAGCCAAGGTCCTAGCGGGAATTCAGATACGCAGTATTTT. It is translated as CASSQGPSGNSDTQYF.

DNA of the CDR3: TGTGCCACCAGTGGGGGCTTCCGCTACGAGCAGTACTTC. Protein sequence: CATSGGFRYEQYF. This chain joins TRBV24-1 and TRBJ2-7, with a possible D match to TRBD1 (5 bases). The germline V gene has CDR1 KGHDR and CDR2 SFDVKD. The CDR3 is 13 residues long. Trimming removed 5 bases at V and 3 bases at J, with 10 bases between.

The CDR3 loop is CASYGGGSYEQYF. CDR3 coding DNA: TGCGCCAGCTATGGGGGGGGGTCCTACGAGCAGTACTTC. V is TRBV10-2 and J is TRBJ2-7, with 7 bases aligning to TRBD2. V shed 8 bases, J shed 1 base, and the junction held 5 bases outside the gene matches. The CDR3 is 13 residues long. The V gene's germline CDR1 is WSHSY and CDR2 SAAADI.

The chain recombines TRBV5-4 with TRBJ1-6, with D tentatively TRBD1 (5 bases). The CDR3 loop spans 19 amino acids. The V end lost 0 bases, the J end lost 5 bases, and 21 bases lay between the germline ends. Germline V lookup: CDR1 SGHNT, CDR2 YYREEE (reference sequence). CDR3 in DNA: TGTGCCAGCAGCTTGGAAATTTCGGGGGTAGGGCCGAATAATTCACCCCTCCACTTT. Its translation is CASSLEISGVGPNNSPLHF.